The 27 T cell receptor beta chains below come from one sample, sequenced in a study of OX40 agonist ivuxolimab in advanced cancers. Generated by immunoSEQ multiplex PCR, the TCRdb table keeps only in-frame clones and is missing some. Counted here are roughly 98,000 clones, about 80% occurring once; the ten biggest clones make up almost 1.5%. Source: CD4+ or CD8+ T cells sorted from blood, taken in a trial of the OX40 agonist ivuxolimab. The source of these receptors is an adult with an advanced solid tumor such as melanoma, head and neck, liver or kidney cancer.

The chain is built from TRBV10-2 and TRBJ2-3, with TRBD2 identical over 11 bases. V shed 6 bases and J 8 bases; nucleotides not matched to a gene: 7. Germline lookup yields CDR1 WSHSY and CDR2 SAAADI. There are 14 residues in the CDR3. This chain's CDR3 is CASRVSGRAATQYF. The CDR3 nucleotides are TGCGCCAGCAGGGTTAGCGGGAGGGCCGCTACGCAGTATTTT.

The rearrangement joins TRBV5-4 to TRBJ2-2, with D uncertain. Germline V gene sequence: CDR1 SGHNT, CDR2 YYREEE (reference sequence). This CDR3 is 13 amino acids long. Deletions cut 0 bases from V and 4 bases from J, with 4 bases between. The CDR3 coding sequence is TGTGCCAGCAGCTTGGAACCCACCGGGGAGCTGTTTTTT. This sequence encodes CASSLEPTGELFF.

This chain joins TRBV11-2 and TRBJ1-3; D call uncertain. Germline values: CDR1 SGHAT, CDR2 FQNNGV. V lost 5 bases and J 0 bases, leaving 11 bases between the germline ends. The CDR3 extends over 15 amino acids. CDR3 DNA sequence: TGTGCCAGCAGCGCCGGCATACTCTCTGGAAACACCATATATTTT. This translates into CASSAGILSGNTIYF.

The chain recombines TRBV5-1 with TRBJ1-1, with no clear D. V was trimmed by 1 base and J by 1 base, leaving 8 bases between them. This CDR3 contains 14 residues. Germline V gene lookup returns CDR1 SGHRS and CDR2 YFSETQ. CDR3 DNA: TGCGCCAGCAGCTTGCTGGGTAAGAACACTGAAGCTTTCTTT. Amino acids: CASSLLGKNTEAFF.

J is TRBJ2-7 and V is TRBV7-2; 7 bases are a match to TRBD2. Germline CDR1 reads SGHTA; CDR2 reads FQGNSA. The CDR3 has 15 residues. V lost 1 base to trimming and J lost 4 bases; unmatched junction nucleotides: 7. CDR3 DNA: TGTGCCAGCAGCTTAGAGGGCGGGAGTCCGTACGAGCAGTACTTC. Protein sequence: CASSLEGGSPYEQYF. Looking up the rest from reference TRBV7-2 and TRBJ2-7 gives the full variable domain: GAGVSQSPSNKVTEKGKDVELRCDPISGHTALYWYRQSLGQGLEFLIYFQGNSAPDKSGLPSDRFSAERTGGSVSTLTIQRTQQEDSAVYLCASSLEGGSPYEQYFGPGTRLTVT.

The rearrangement links TRBV4-3 to TRBJ1-2; 9 bases agree with TRBD1. The length of the CDR3 is 15 residues. Looked up from germline, CDR1 is LGHNA and CDR2 is YSLEER. Losses at the gene ends were 1 base for V and 6 bases for J; bases not matched to a gene: 6. Written as DNA, the CDR3 is TGCGCCAGCAGCCAAGGACTCGGGACAGGGAATGGCTACACCTTC. Translated, it gives CASSQGLGTGNGYTF.

The V call is TRBV6-7, the J call TRBJ2-1; 7 bases match TRBD2. TRBV6-7 is marked as an open reading frame, function uncertain. CDR3 size: 19 residues. The ends lost 0 bases at V and 1 base at J; junction bases unmatched: 12. The CDR3 DNA reads TGTGCCAGCAGTTACTCGAACCTCCCCCAGCGGGAATCCTACAATGAGCAGTTCTTC. Amino acids: CASSYSNLPQRESYNEQFF.

The V call is TRBV19, the J call TRBJ2-3; the match to TRBD2 covers 16 bases. The CDR3 sequence is 18 residues long. The V gene end was trimmed by 2 bases and the J gene end by 3 bases; junction bases not matched to a gene: 5. CDR1 is LNHDA and CDR2 is SQIVND in the germline V gene (reference sequence). The CDR3 sequence: CASSISGTSGGATDTQYF. The CDR3 DNA reads as TGTGCCAGTAGTATATCCGGGACTAGCGGGGGGGCGACAGATACGCAGTATTTT.

The CDR3 here is CASSPAEGNYGYTF. CDR3 sequence (DNA): TGCGCCAGCAGCCCAGCGGAGGGTAACTATGGCTACACCTTC. The V and J genes are TRBV5-1 and TRBJ1-2, with D unresolved. Trimming shortened V by 4 bases and J by 1 base, and 11 bases separated the two germline ends. This CDR3 comprises 14 residues. Germline V lookup: CDR1 SGHRS, CDR2 YFSETQ.

In DNA, the CDR3 is TGCAGCGTTGAAGATCAGCTAGCCCGAACGTCCCAGTACTTC. It codes for CSVEDQLARTSQYF. This chain connects TRBV29-1 to TRBJ2-5, with a possible D match to TRBD2 (5 bases). V was trimmed by 0 bases and J by 9 bases, leaving 17 bases between them. Germline V lookup: CDR1 SQVTM, CDR2 ANQGSEA. The length of the CDR3 is 14 residues.

Only a few counts were recorded for this clone. The chain joins TRBV14 to TRBJ1-6; a weak D match, TRBD1 (5 bases). The V gene's germline CDR1 is SGHDN and CDR2 FVKESK. The CDR3 sequence is 16 residues long. The ends were cut back, 3 bases at V and 1 base at J, with 10 bases in the middle. The DNA of the CDR3 is TGTGCCAGCAGCCAGTGGGGGGGATCCTATAATTCACCCCTCCACTTT. Protein sequence: CASSQWGGSYNSPLHF.

The V gene is TRBV6-1, the J gene TRBJ1-2; D is undetermined. From germline, CDR1 is MNHNS and CDR2 SASEGT. The CDR3 runs to 15 residues. V was cut by 3 bases and J by 0 bases, with 11 bases left in between. The DNA of the CDR3 is TGTGCCAGCAGTGATCCGGGCCTAGCTAACTATGGCTACACCTTC. It is translated as CASSDPGLANYGYTF.

The chain carries TRBV11-2 and TRBJ2-1; 8 bases match TRBD2. J lost 4 bases, V lost 6 bases, and 5 bases had no gene match. In germline, CDR1 is SGHAT, CDR2 FQNNGV. The length of the CDR3 is 14 residues. In nucleotides, the CDR3 is TGTGCCAGCAGTGGACTAGCAGGTTACAATGAGCAGTTCTTC. This gives the protein CASSGLAGYNEQFF.

The V gene is TRBV4-2, the J gene TRBJ2-3, with D unclear. The CDR3 extends over 15 amino acids. V was shortened by 0 bases and J by 2 bases, with 9 bases between the two germline ends. Germline V gene sequence: CDR1 LGHNA, CDR2 YNFKEQ. The CDR3 region is CASSQESASTDTQYF. The CDR3 nucleotides read TGTGCCAGCAGCCAAGAATCCGCGTCCACAGATACGCAGTATTTT.

This chain connects TRBV28 to TRBJ1-2; D unresolved. The CDR3 is 11 amino acids. Looked up from germline, CDR1 is MDHEN and CDR2 is SYDVKM. The V end lost 5 bases, the J end lost 8 bases, and 9 bases lay between the germline ends. The CDR3 DNA reads TGTGCCAGCAGTCGGACGTTAGGCTACACCTTC. This codes for CASSRTLGYTF.

CDR3 protein: CASSSSGGPSYEQYF. The DNA for the CDR3 is TGTGCCAGCAGCTCTAGCGGGGGGCCCTCCTACGAGCAGTACTTC. The rearrangement joins TRBV7-9 to TRBJ2-7; TRBD2 matches 11 bases. V shed 4 bases, J shed 0 bases, and the junction held 2 bases outside the gene matches. The CDR3 covers 15 residues. Germline values: CDR1 SEHNR, CDR2 FQNEAQ (reference sequence).

The chain combines TRBV4-3 with TRBJ1-1, with D uncertain. CDR1 LGHNA and CDR2 YSLEER come from the germline V gene. This CDR3 comprises 14 residues. V lost 0 bases, J lost 4 bases, and 9 bases lay in between. The CDR3 region is CASSQDTYSTEAFF. CDR3 coding DNA: TGCGCCAGCAGCCAAGATACGTATAGCACTGAAGCTTTCTTT.

The chain combines TRBV11-2 with TRBJ2-3, with TRBD2 identical over 8 bases. Losses at the gene ends were 6 bases for V and 0 bases for J; bases not matched to a gene: 5. Germline assignment: CDR1 SGHAT and CDR2 FQNNGV. The CDR3 consists of 15 residues. CDR3 in amino acids: CASRLRGVSTDTQYF. The CDR3 nucleotides read TGTGCCAGCAGACTGCGGGGGGTTAGCACAGATACGCAGTATTTT.

This clone appeared a single time. The chain employs TRBV9 and TRBJ2-1, with a possible D match to TRBD2 (5 bases). This CDR3 is 14 amino acids long. Germline V lookup: CDR1 SGDLS, CDR2 YYNGEE. V shed 3 bases and J shed 6 bases, with 13 bases lying between them. Here the CDR3 reads CASSEREWVNEQFF. The CDR3 DNA reads TGTGCCAGCAGCGAAAGGGAGTGGGTCAATGAGCAGTTCTTC.

The chain recombines TRBV7-2 with TRBJ2-1; D gene uncertain. This CDR3 has 12 amino acids. Trimming cost V 7 bases and J 6 bases, with 10 bases left between them. In germline, CDR1 is SGHTA, CDR2 FQGNSA. The CDR3 DNA sequence: TGTGCCAGCACCCGAGGTCGCAATGAGCAGTTCTTC. This encodes CASTRGRNEQFF.

The chain has TRBV30 and TRBJ1-1; possible D gene TRBD1, 5 bases. V lost 0 bases and J lost 2, with 16 bases in between. Germline CDR1 GTSNPN, CDR2 SVGIG (reference sequence). This CDR3 comprises 16 residues. The CDR3 region is CAWSVRGASFNTEAFF. CDR3 bases: TGTGCCTGGAGTGTACGAGGGGCCAGTTTTAACACTGAAGCTTTCTTT.

This clone was seen a single time. The chain has TRBV2 and TRBJ1-4; maybe TRBD1 (6 bases). The CDR3 runs to 14 residues. Trimming removed 1 base at V and 7 bases at J, with 10 bases between. The germline V gene encodes CDR1 SNHLY and CDR2 FYNNEI. The CDR3 region has the DNA TGTGCCAGCAGTGAAGACAGGGAGAGTGAAAAACTGTTTTTT. Its translation: CASSEDRESEKLFF.

The V call is TRBV11-3, the J call TRBJ2-7, with D possibly TRBD1 on 5 matching bases. Germline assignment: CDR1 SGHNT and CDR2 YENEEA. CDR3 length: 15 residues. Trimming cost V 1 base and J 6 bases, with 16 bases left between them. The CDR3 DNA reads as TGTGCCAGCAGCTTAGGGGTCGACAGTGCCGGCGAGCAGTACTTC. This codes for CASSLGVDSAGEQYF.

V gene TRBV27 combines with J gene TRBJ2-7, with D possibly matching TRBD1 (6 bases). Germline CDR1 and CDR2: MNHEY and SMNVEV (reference sequence). Trimming pared 5 bases from V and 1 base from J, leaving 9 bases between. This CDR3 is 13 amino acids long. CDR3 protein: CASSKRGSYEQYF. In nucleotides, the CDR3 is TGTGCCAGCAGTAAGAGGGGGTCCTACGAGCAGTACTTC.

This sequence joins TRBV20-1 and TRBJ1-1; 8 nucleotides align to TRBD1. V was clipped by 4 bases and J by 11 bases; unmatched bases: 3. Germline V gene sequence: CDR1 DFQATT, CDR2 SNEGSKA (reference sequence). This CDR3 contains 10 residues. The CDR3 spells CSAIYRGAFF. The CDR3 DNA is TGCAGTGCTATCTACAGGGGGGCTTTCTTT.

The rearrangement uses TRBV18 and TRBJ2-4; the match to TRBD1 covers 11 bases. Germline V gene data show CDR1 as KGHSH and CDR2 as LQKENI. CDR3 length: 16 residues. J lost 2 bases, V lost 3 bases, and 3 bases had no gene match. The CDR3 loop reads CASSPGQGASKNIQYF. In nucleotides, the CDR3 is TGTGCCAGCTCACCCGGACAGGGGGCGTCCAAAAACATTCAGTACTTC.

The chain is built from TRBV7-8 and TRBJ2-3; 12 nucleotides align to TRBD2. CDR3 length: 16 residues. The V segment lost 7 bases and the J segment 5 bases; nucleotides outside the gene matches: 10. The germline gives CDR1 SGHVS, CDR2 FQNEAQ. CDR3 loop: CASIPIRTSGEDTQYF. The DNA for the CDR3 is TGTGCCAGCATTCCTATTCGGACTAGCGGGGAAGATACGCAGTATTTT.